This T cell receptor beta chain derives from a study of response to subunit inactivated influenza vaccine. With V trimmed by 3 bases and J by 4 bases, 13 bases remained unmatched. The CDR3 loop spans 18 amino acids. The germline gives CDR1 DFQATT, CDR2 SNEGSKA (reference sequence). Note on this clonotype: As yet, its antigen is unknown.

In TCRdb, the RT-PCR reads were re-called with MiXCR into one record per CDR3 protein. The sample holds about 540,000 distinct CDR3 sequences, under 30% seen once. Whole-study results and caveats: Only a handful of new T cells, the authors suggested, are recruited with each seasonal influenza vaccination.

In addition, the sample was reused for a study of T cells expressing NK-cell markers. That source adds: UMIs were included in TCR beta cDNA generated by 5'RACE template switching. Sorted CD3+CD56-NKG2C+, CD3+CD56+NKG2C+ and CD3+CD56+NKG2C- T cells supplied the TCR beta repertoires. Within the sequenced cohort of eight donors, seven exhibited HCMV seropositivity and one was seronegative. In more than 5 donors, dominant CD3+CD56+NKG2C+ clones formed roughly 1.0-7.5% of CD8+ cells.

This TCR was sampled from a man in his forties or fifties who received an inactivated influenza vaccine. The chain combines TRBV20-1 with TRBJ2-1; 12 bases are shared with TRBD2. This specimen consisted of CD4+ T cells sorted from PBMCs, obtained 11 to 12 days after vaccination. This chain's CDR3 is CSARWLAGGLPNYNEQFF. CDR3 coding DNA: TGCAGTGCTAGGTGGCTAGCGGGAGGGCTTCCCAATTACAATGAGCAGTTCTTC.